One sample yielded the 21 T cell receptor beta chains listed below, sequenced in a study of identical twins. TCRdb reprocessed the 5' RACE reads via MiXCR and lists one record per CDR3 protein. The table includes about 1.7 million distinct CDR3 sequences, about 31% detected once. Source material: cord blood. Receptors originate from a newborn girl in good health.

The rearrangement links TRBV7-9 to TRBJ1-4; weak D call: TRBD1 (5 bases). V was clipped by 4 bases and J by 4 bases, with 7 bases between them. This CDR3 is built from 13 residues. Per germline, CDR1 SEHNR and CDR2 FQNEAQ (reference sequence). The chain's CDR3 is CASSWDGNEKLFF. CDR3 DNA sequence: TGTGCCAGCAGCTGGGACGGTAATGAAAAACTGTTTTTT.

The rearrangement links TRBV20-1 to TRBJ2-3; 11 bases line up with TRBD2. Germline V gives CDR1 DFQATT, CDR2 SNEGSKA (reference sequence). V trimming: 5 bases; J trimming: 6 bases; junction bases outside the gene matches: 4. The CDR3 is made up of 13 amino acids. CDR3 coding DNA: TGCAGTGCTCCCCGGACTAGCGGGGATACGCAGTATTTT. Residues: CSAPRTSGDTQYF.

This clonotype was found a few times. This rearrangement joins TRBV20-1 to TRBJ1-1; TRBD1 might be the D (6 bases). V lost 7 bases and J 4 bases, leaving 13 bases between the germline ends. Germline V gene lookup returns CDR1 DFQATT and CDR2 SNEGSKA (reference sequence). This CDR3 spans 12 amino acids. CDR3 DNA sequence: TGCAGTGTCCCACAGGGATCCACTGAAGCTTTCTTT. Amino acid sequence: CSVPQGSTEAFF.

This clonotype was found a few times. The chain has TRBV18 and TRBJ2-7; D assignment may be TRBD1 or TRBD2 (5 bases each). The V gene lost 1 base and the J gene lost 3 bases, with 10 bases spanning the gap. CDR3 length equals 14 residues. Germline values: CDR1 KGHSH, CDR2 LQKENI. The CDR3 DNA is TGTGCCAGCTCACCACTCGGGGCAGGCTACGAGCAGTACTTC. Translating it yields CASSPLGAGYEQYF.

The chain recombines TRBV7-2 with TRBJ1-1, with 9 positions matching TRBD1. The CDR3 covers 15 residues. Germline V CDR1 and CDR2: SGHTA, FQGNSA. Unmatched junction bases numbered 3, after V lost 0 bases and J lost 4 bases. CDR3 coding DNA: TGTGCCAGCAGCTTAGCGTGGACAGGGGCCACTGAAGCTTTCTTT. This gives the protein CASSLAWTGATEAFF.

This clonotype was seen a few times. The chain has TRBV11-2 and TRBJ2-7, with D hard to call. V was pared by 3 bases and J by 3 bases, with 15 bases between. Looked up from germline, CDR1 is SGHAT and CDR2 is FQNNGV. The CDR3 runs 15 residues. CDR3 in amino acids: CASSFGWVANYEQYF. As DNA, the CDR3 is TGTGCCAGCAGCTTCGGGTGGGTCGCCAACTACGAGCAGTACTTC.

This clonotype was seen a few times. The CDR3 region has the DNA TGTGCCAGCAGTGAATCTAAAGGGATGAGCTCCTACGAGCAGTACTTC. This gives the protein CASSESKGMSSYEQYF. V usage is TRBV25-1 and J usage is TRBJ2-7; D not resolved. V lost 1 base and J lost 0, with 13 bases in between. In germline, CDR1 is MGHDK, CDR2 SYGVNS. This CDR3 comprises 16 residues.

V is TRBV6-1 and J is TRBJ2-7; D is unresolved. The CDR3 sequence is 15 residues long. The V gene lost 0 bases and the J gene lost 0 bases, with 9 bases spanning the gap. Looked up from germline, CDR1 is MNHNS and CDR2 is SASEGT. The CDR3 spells CASSEASGSSYEQYV. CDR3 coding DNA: TGTGCCAGCAGTGAAGCGTCGGGCAGCTCCTACGAGCAGTACGTC.

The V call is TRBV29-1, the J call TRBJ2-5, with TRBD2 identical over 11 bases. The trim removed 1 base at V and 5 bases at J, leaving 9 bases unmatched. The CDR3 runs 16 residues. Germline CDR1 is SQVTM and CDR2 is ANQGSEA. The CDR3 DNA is TGCAGCGTTGAAGCTAGCGGGAGGCCGCCGATTGAGACCCAGTACTTC. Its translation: CSVEASGRPPIETQYF.

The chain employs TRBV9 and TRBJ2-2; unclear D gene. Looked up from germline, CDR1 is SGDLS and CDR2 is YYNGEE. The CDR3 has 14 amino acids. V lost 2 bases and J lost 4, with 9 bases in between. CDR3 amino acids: CASSVLTSTGELFF. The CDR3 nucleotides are TGTGCCAGCAGCGTCTTGACATCCACCGGGGAGCTGTTTTTT.

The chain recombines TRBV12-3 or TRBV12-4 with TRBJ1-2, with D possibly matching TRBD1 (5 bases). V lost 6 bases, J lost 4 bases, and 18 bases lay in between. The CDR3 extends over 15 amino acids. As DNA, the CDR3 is TGTGCCAGCAGCAGGGCCAACCCGGGGCTCTATGGCTACACCTTC. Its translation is CASSRANPGLYGYTF.

The CDR3 here is CASSPTVSSYNEQFF. The CDR3 DNA reads as TGTGCCAGCAGCCCGACAGTTAGCTCCTACAATGAGCAGTTCTTC. The V call is TRBV5-6, the J call TRBJ2-1; D might be TRBD1 (5 bases). Deletions cut 4 bases from V and 0 bases from J, with 11 bases between. The CDR3 spans 15 residues. CDR1 and CDR2 from the germline V gene are SGHDT and YYEEEE.

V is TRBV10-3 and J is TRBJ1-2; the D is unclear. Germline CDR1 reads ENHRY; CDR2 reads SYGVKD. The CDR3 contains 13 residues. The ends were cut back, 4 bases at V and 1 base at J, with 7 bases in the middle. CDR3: CAISGEDNYGYTF. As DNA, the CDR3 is TGTGCCATCAGTGGGGAGGATAACTATGGCTACACCTTC.

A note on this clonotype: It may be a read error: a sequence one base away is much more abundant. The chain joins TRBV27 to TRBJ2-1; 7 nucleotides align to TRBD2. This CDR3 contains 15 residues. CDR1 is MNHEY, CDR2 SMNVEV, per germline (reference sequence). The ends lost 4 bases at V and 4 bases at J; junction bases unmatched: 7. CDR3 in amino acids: CASSSVRGEYNEQFF. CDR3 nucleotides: TGTGCCAGCAGTTCGGTACGGGGGGAGTACAATGAGCAGTTCTTC.

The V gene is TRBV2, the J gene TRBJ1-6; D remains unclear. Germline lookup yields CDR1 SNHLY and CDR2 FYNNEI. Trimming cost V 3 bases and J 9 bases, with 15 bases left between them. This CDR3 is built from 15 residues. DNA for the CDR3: TGTGCCAGCAGTGACATAGGCGGAATGGGTTCACCCCTCCACTTT. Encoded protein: CASSDIGGMGSPLHF.

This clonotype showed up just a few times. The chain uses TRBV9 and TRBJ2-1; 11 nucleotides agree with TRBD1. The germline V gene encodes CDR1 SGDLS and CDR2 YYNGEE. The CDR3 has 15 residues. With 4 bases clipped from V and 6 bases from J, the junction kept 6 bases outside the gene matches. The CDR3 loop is CASSLSGTGGNEQFF. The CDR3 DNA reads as TGTGCCAGCAGCTTGTCCGGGACAGGGGGCAATGAGCAGTTCTTC. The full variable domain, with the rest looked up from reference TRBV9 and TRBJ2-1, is DSGVTQTPKHLITATGQRVTLRCSPRSGDLSVYWYQQSLDQGLQFLIQYYNGEERAKGNILERFSAQQFPDLHSELNLSSLELGDSALYFCASSLSGTGGNEQFFGPGTRLTVL.

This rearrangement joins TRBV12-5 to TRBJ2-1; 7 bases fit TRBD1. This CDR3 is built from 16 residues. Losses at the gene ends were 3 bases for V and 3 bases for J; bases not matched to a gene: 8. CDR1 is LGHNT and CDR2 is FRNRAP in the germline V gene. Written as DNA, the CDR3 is TGTGCTAGTGGTTTTGTTACAGGGGCCCTCTACAATGAGCAGTTCTTC. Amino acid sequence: CASGFVTGALYNEQFF.

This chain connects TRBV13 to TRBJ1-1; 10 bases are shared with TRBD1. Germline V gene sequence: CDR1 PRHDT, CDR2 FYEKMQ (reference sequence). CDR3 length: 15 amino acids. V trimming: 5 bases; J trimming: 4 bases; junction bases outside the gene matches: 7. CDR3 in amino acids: CASSELRQGATEAFF. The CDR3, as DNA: TGTGCCAGCAGCGAACTCCGACAGGGGGCCACTGAAGCTTTCTTT.

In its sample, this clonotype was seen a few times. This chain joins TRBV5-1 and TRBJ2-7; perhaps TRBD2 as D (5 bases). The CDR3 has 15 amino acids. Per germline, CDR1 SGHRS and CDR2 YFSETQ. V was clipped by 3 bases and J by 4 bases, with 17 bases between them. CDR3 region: CASSSFRGLGYEQYF. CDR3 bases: TGCGCCAGCAGCTCCTTCCGGGGTTTGGGATACGAGCAGTACTTC.

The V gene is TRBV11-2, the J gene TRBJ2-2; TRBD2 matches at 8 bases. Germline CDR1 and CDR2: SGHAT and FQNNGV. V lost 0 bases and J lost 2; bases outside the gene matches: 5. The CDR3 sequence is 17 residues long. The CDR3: CASSLDGAGGNTGELFF. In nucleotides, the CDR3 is TGTGCCAGCAGCTTAGATGGTGCGGGGGGCAACACCGGGGAGCTGTTTTTT.

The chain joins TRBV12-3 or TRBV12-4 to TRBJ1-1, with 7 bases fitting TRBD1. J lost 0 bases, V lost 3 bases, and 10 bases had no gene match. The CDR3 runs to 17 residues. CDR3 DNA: TGTGCCAGCAGTTTTAGTTCCAGGGGGACCATGAACACTGAAGCTTTCTTT. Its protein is CASSFSSRGTMNTEAFF.